This TCR beta chain emerged from a study of T cells in Graves' hyperthyroidism and ophthalmopathy. This clonotype showed up many times. Unmatched junction bases numbered 6, after V lost 0 bases and J lost 5 bases. This CDR3 contains 15 residues. Germline-derived CDR1 and CDR2 are SGHRS and YFSETQ. Researchers amplified the TCR beta CDR3 regions from RNA transcripts. TCR CDR3 underwent first-round RT-PCR with the HTBI primer set. TCRdb re-called the multiplex PCR reads through MiXCR, storing one row per CDR3 protein. The data hold roughly 520,000 distinct CDR3 sequences, with around 22% observed a single time.

This TCR came from a woman in her 30s with Graves' ophthalmopathy. The chain combines TRBV5-1 with TRBJ1-1; 8 nucleotides agree with TRBD1. Sample: blood. The CDR3 nucleotides read TGCGCCAGCAGCTTGGGGGCAGGGGGCTTGACTGAAGCTTTCTTT. The encoded protein is CASSLGAGGLTEAFF.